Shown below are 27 T cell receptor beta chains from a single sample sequenced in a study of identical twins. From the 5' RACE reads, TCRdb called clonotypes with MiXCR, one entry per CDR3 protein. The sample contains hundreds of thousands of distinct CDR3 sequences, roughly 18% of which appear only once. This sample also appeared in a second study, on T cells expressing NK-cell markers.

Specimen: PBMCs. These receptors were obtained from a woman aged 18-30 years in good health.

This clonotype has just a few counts. V usage is TRBV4-3 and J usage is TRBJ2-7; 8 bases line up with TRBD2. The V gene end was trimmed by 0 bases and the J gene end by 1 base; junction bases not matched to a gene: 5. This CDR3 contains 16 residues. Looked up from germline, CDR1 is LGHNA and CDR2 is YSLEER. This chain's CDR3 is CASSQDVGGRSYEQYF. For the CDR3, the DNA is TGCGCCAGCAGCCAAGATGTCGGCGGGAGGTCCTACGAGCAGTACTTC.

This clonotype was detected only a few times. This chain connects TRBV5-6 to TRBJ2-7; D possibly corresponds to TRBD2 (5 bases). The CDR3 covers 15 residues. Germline CDR1 reads SGHDT; CDR2 reads YYEEEE. V was clipped by 0 bases and J by 3 bases, with 13 bases between them. The CDR3 nucleotides are TGTGCCAGCAGCTTGGGGGAGCAGTCTCACTACGAGCAGTACTTC. Amino acid sequence: CASSLGEQSHYEQYF. The full variable domain, in which reference TRBV5-6 and TRBJ2-7 provide the parts outside the CDR3, is DAGVTQSPTHLIKTRGQQVTLRCSPKSGHDTVSWYQQALGQGPQFIFQYYEEEERQRGNFPDRFSGHQFPNYSSELNVNALLLGDSALYLCASSLGEQSHYEQYFGPGTRLTVT.

The gene calls are TRBV12-3 or TRBV12-4 and TRBJ1-5; TRBD1 is a possible D gene (6 bases). The CDR3 has 15 amino acids. V shed 1 base and J shed 4 bases, with 11 bases lying between them. The CDR3 nucleotides read TGTGCCAGCAGTTTAGAACAGGGAGGGAATCAGCCCCAGCATTTT. Encoded protein: CASSLEQGGNQPQHF.

The chain links TRBV7-2 to TRBJ2-7; D is uncertain. Germline CDR1 and CDR2: SGHTA and FQGNSA. V shed 5 bases and J shed 4 bases, with 12 bases lying between them. CDR3 size: 13 residues. CDR3 sequence reads: CASSRVLRYEQYF. CDR3 bases: TGTGCCAGCAGCCGGGTTCTTCGGTACGAGCAGTACTTC.

This clonotype was detected a few times. The V gene is TRBV10-2, the J gene TRBJ2-5; no clear D gene. The CDR3 totals 12 residues. V lost 0 bases to trimming and J lost 10 bases, with 9 bases between them. Germline V gene data show CDR1 as WSHSY and CDR2 as SAAADI. CDR3 amino acids: CASSESISGQYF. The CDR3 DNA is TGCGCCAGCAGTGAGTCGATCAGTGGCCAGTACTTC.

The chain joins TRBV11-2 to TRBJ2-1; 9 bases fit TRBD1. Trimming took 1 base from V and 0 from J; bases not matched to a gene: 13. Per germline, CDR1 SGHAT and CDR2 FQNNGV. The length of the CDR3 is 20 residues. This chain's CDR3 is CASSLGSGQGTLSSYNEQFF. The CDR3 nucleotides are TGTGCCAGCAGCTTAGGGTCGGGACAGGGAACGTTAAGCTCCTACAATGAGCAGTTCTTC.

This clonotype was counted once. The V and J genes are TRBV2 and TRBJ1-1; no definite D call. The CDR3 length is 13 residues. The germline V gene has CDR1 SNHLY and CDR2 FYNNEI. The germline V and J ends were trimmed by 6 bases and 4 bases, with 12 bases remaining between them. The CDR3, as DNA: TGTGCCAGCAGGGGCACTGTGAGCACTGAAGCTTTCTTT. Residues: CASRGTVSTEAFF.

This rearrangement joins TRBV20-1 to TRBJ2-5; no firm D call. The CDR3 totals 12 residues. Trimming cost V 7 bases and J 6 bases, with 15 bases left between them. CDR1 is DFQATT, CDR2 SNEGSKA, per germline (reference sequence). The CDR3 loop reads CSVFLSTQTQYF. The CDR3 DNA sequence: TGCAGTGTTTTTTTGAGTACGCAGACCCAGTACTTC.

V gene TRBV19 combines with J gene TRBJ2-7; D is uncertain. Germline values: CDR1 LNHDA, CDR2 SQIVND (reference sequence). Between the trimmed V and J ends, which lost 5 bases and 3 bases, there was a span of 14 bases. This CDR3 comprises 14 residues. Here the CDR3 reads CASSLPGRYYEQYF. The CDR3, as DNA: TGTGCCAGTAGTCTCCCCGGACGGTACTACGAGCAGTACTTC.

This clonotype was detected a few times. The chain links TRBV5-5 to TRBJ2-7; 7 positions match TRBD1. The V and J ends lost 4 bases and 3 bases, in that order; junction bases with no gene match: 7. Germline CDR1 SGHKS, CDR2 YYEKEE (reference sequence). The CDR3 is 14 amino acids. CDR3 sequence reads: CASSPTGWGYEQYF. The CDR3 DNA sequence: TGTGCCAGCAGCCCGACAGGGTGGGGCTACGAGCAGTACTTC. Using reference TRBV5-5 and TRBJ2-7 for the parts outside the CDR3, the full variable domain is DAGVTQSPTHLIKTRGQQVTLRCSPISGHKSVSWYQQVLGQGPQFIFQYYEKEERGRGNFPDRFSARQFPNYSSELNVNALLLGDSALYLCASSPTGWGYEQYFGPGTRLTVT.

V usage is TRBV20-1 and J usage is TRBJ2-1; TRBD2 aligns across 15 bases. This CDR3 spans 14 amino acids. Germline CDR1 is DFQATT and CDR2 is SNEGSKA (reference sequence). The J segment lost 9 bases and the V segment lost 3 bases, leaving 3 bases of the junction unmatched. The CDR3 sequence is CSARGLAGGGEQFF. For the CDR3, the DNA is TGCAGTGCTAGGGGACTAGCGGGGGGCGGTGAGCAGTTCTTC.

There are many counts of this clonotype. V is TRBV12-3 or TRBV12-4 and J is TRBJ2-7, with D possibly being TRBD2 (5 bases). The CDR3 is 13 amino acids. Between the trimmed V and J ends, which lost 5 bases and 7 bases, there was a span of 15 bases. The CDR3, as DNA: TGTGCCAGCAGTCTCGGGGAGCTCGGGGAGCAGTACTTC. This codes for CASSLGELGEQYF.

There are a few counts of this clonotype. The CDR3 DNA sequence: TGTGCCAGCAGTTGGACCCTCTACAATGAGCAGTTCTTC. Translated: CASSWTLYNEQFF. V usage is TRBV6-2 or TRBV6-3 and J usage is TRBJ2-1; D ambiguous. The CDR3 is made up of 13 amino acids. Germline CDR1 MNHEY, CDR2 SVGEGT. Trimming took 4 bases from V and 3 from J, leaving 7 bases between them.

V usage is TRBV12-3 or TRBV12-4 and J usage is TRBJ1-5; D may be TRBD1 (5 bases). The CDR3 loop spans 13 amino acids. V was clipped by 8 bases and J by 4 bases, with 12 bases between them. The CDR3 protein is CASGGWSNQPQHF. CDR3 nucleotide sequence: TGTGCCAGCGGGGGGTGGAGTAATCAGCCCCAGCATTTT.

This clonotype has a handful of counts. V gene TRBV20-1 combines with J gene TRBJ2-7; 7 bases agree with TRBD2. V lost 3 bases and J lost 3; bases outside the gene matches: 11. This CDR3 contains 15 residues. Looked up from germline, CDR1 is DFQATT and CDR2 is SNEGSKA (reference sequence). The CDR3 nucleotides are TGCAGTGCTAGCGCCGGGACTACCGACTTCTACGAGCAGTACTTC. Protein sequence: CSASAGTTDFYEQYF.

The chain combines TRBV12-3 or TRBV12-4 with TRBJ1-1; D perhaps matches TRBD1 (5 bases). V lost 6 bases, J lost 1 base, and 21 bases lay in between. The CDR3 has 17 residues. In DNA form, the CDR3 reads TGTGCCAGCAGGAGAGAACTAGGACGAAGGGGGAACACTGAAGCTTTCTTT. Its translation: CASRRELGRRGNTEAFF.

This clonotype turned up a few times. The chain has TRBV25-1 and TRBJ2-5; possibly TRBD2 for D (7 bases). V was cut by 5 bases and J by 4 bases, with 17 bases left in between. The V gene's germline CDR1 is MGHDK and CDR2 SYGVNS. This CDR3 has 15 residues. In nucleotides, the CDR3 is TGTGCCAGCAGTCGAGAGGGGGGGCTGGGAGAGACCCAGTACTTC. Translation gives CASSREGGLGETQYF.

In this sample, this clonotype turned up a few times. The chain employs TRBV7-9 and TRBJ2-1; 15 positions match TRBD2. J gave up 5 bases and V 0 bases, and 2 bases lay outside the gene matches. CDR1 and CDR2 from the germline V gene are SEHNR and FQNEAQ (reference sequence). This CDR3 is built from 17 residues. Written as DNA, the CDR3 is TGTGCCAGCAGCTTAGCGCGGACTAGCGGGAGGGACAATGAGCAGTTCTTC. Protein sequence: CASSLARTSGRDNEQFF.

In this sample, this clonotype turned up a few times. The chain combines TRBV20-1 with TRBJ2-3; D gene ambiguous. The CDR3 has 14 amino acids. Germline V gene data show CDR1 as DFQATT and CDR2 as SNEGSKA (reference sequence). V was pared by 1 base and J by 5 bases, with 13 bases between. For the CDR3, the DNA is TGCAGTGCTAGAGTTCCGGGCGGAGAAGATACGCAGTATTTT. Translating gives CSARVPGGEDTQYF.

The chain uses TRBV28 and TRBJ2-1; 10 nucleotides line up with TRBD1. The germline V gene encodes CDR1 MDHEN and CDR2 SYDVKM. V lost 3 bases to trimming and J lost 7 bases; unmatched junction nucleotides: 9. CDR3 length: 16 amino acids. The CDR3 protein is CASSFPGTGVGNEQFF. DNA of the CDR3: TGTGCCAGCAGTTTTCCCGGGACAGGGGTGGGAAATGAGCAGTTCTTC.

This clonotype was picked up a small number of times. V is TRBV5-1 and J is TRBJ2-3; 7 bases are a match to TRBD2. The trim removed 6 bases at V and 1 base at J, leaving 11 bases unmatched. The germline CDR1 and CDR2 sequences are SGHRS and YFSETQ. The CDR3 loop spans 16 amino acids. The CDR3 bases are TGCGCCAGCATGGGGACTGGCGGGAGTGGCACAGATACGCAGTATTTT. Its translation is CASMGTGGSGTDTQYF.

This clonotype turned up a few times. The chain is built from TRBV6-1 and TRBJ1-2; 7 bases fit TRBD1. V was clipped by 8 bases and J by 6 bases; unmatched bases: 12. Germline CDR1 reads MNHNS; CDR2 reads SASEGT. This CDR3 comprises 14 residues. The CDR3 DNA follows: TGTGCCAGCGCTCGACAGGGTGGTTCGAATGGCTACACCTTC. It translates to CASARQGGSNGYTF.

This clonotype has just a few counts. J is TRBJ1-5 and V is TRBV7-8; maybe TRBD1 (6 bases). CDR3 length: 19 residues. The V end lost 5 bases, the J end lost 2 bases, and 25 bases lay between the germline ends. Germline CDR1 and CDR2: SGHVS and FQNEAQ. CDR3 coding DNA: TGTGCCAGCAGCCCGATAACAGGGAGTGGGCAAGTAGGCAATCAGCCCCAGCATTTT. As protein: CASSPITGSGQVGNQPQHF.

The rearrangement links TRBV19 to TRBJ1-6, with D tentatively TRBD1 (5 bases). CDR1 LNHDA and CDR2 SQIVND come from the germline V gene (reference sequence). V was clipped by 4 bases and J by 6 bases, with 10 bases between them. This CDR3 contains 14 residues. CDR3 sequence (DNA): TGTGCCAGTAGTAGCATAGGGGTTAATTCACCCCTCCACTTT. It specifies CASSSIGVNSPLHF.

The V gene is TRBV18, the J gene TRBJ2-2; D not resolved. The CDR3 has 13 amino acids. Trimming left V 3 bases short and J 7 bases short, with 9 bases between. Germline V gene lookup returns CDR1 KGHSH and CDR2 LQKENI. CDR3 nucleotides: TGTGCCAGCTCACCTCAAGAGGTCGGGGAGCTGTTTTTT. Residues: CASSPQEVGELFF. Using reference TRBV18 and TRBJ2-2 for the parts outside the CDR3, the full variable domain is NAGVMQNPRHLVRRRGQEARLRCSPMKGHSHVYWYRQLPEEGLKFMVYLQKENIIDESGMPKERFSAEFPKEGPSILRIQQVVRGDSAAYFCASSPQEVGELFFGEGSRLTVL.

The table lists this clonotype with a few counts. This chain uses TRBV2 with TRBJ2-7; the D gene is possibly TRBD2 (5 bases). The CDR3 totals 10 residues. Trimming removed 8 bases from V and 6 bases from J, with 8 bases in between. Germline V CDR1 and CDR2: SNHLY, FYNNEI. In DNA, the CDR3 is TGTGCCAGCGAGGGTTTCGAGCAGTACTTC. Protein sequence: CASEGFEQYF.

This clonotype showed up just a few times. This chain links TRBV12-3 or TRBV12-4 with TRBJ2-1; tentatively, D is TRBD1 (6 bases). The CDR3 totals 15 residues. V lost 7 bases and J lost 0, with 13 bases in between. The CDR3 loop is CASTPGVASYNEQFF. The CDR3 coding sequence is TGTGCCAGCACCCCAGGGGTCGCCTCCTACAATGAGCAGTTCTTC.